This TCR beta chain was recorded in a study of T cell repertoires in cytomegalovirus infection. This CDR3 contains 14 residues. The J segment lost 4 bases and the V segment lost 5 bases, leaving 7 bases of the junction unmatched. TCRdb re-derived calls from the reads in MiXCR, one entry per CDR3 protein. The table has 28,000 or so distinct CDR3 sequences, roughly a fifth seen once. For this clonotype: What it binds is unknown.

The chain couples TRBV12-3 or TRBV12-4 to TRBJ2-7, with 8 bases that match TRBD2. This sequence was found in a human donor in good health (CMV status not recorded). Some clones in this sample may be carry-over from other donors' samples. This specimen was CD8+ T cells from cultured PBMCs, taken from culture after CMV antigen stimulation. CDR3 residues: CASSNSGNRYEQYF. The CDR3 DNA reads as TGTGCCAGCAGTAATAGCGGGAACAGATACGAGCAGTACTTC.